This T cell receptor beta chain appears in the sequencing data of a study of blood T cell repertoires in COVID-19. Study-level background: PBMCs, B-cell-depleted T cells, or T cells were the source of the cDNA or gDNA that made up the material.

The method was immunoSEQ multiplex PCR; TCRdb's version includes in-frame clones alone and lacks a portion of them. Among about 39,000 clones listed, approximately 85% were seen once. J gave up 6 bases and V 2 bases, and 7 bases lay outside the gene matches. The CDR3 runs to 14 residues. Germline CDR1 is SGHVS and CDR2 is FQNEAQ. Sequenced material: peripheral blood. The sequence was collected from a man in his 60s with acute or convalescent COVID-19. The chain links TRBV7-8 to TRBJ2-7, with TRBD1 matching 7 bases. The DNA for the CDR3 is TGTGCCAGCAGCTTAAGGGACAGAACCCTCGAGCAGTACTTC. Amino acids: CASSLRDRTLEQYF.